The clone carrying this T cell receptor beta chain turned up a few times. Its antigen remains unknown. The source of the sample is a study of Graves' ophthalmopathy and Graves' hyperthyroidism. This CDR3 comprises 14 residues. Trimming stripped 2 bases from V and 8 bases from J, with 15 bases between. Germline V gives CDR1 KGHSH, CDR2 LQKENI. Study results and caveats: Appearing in blood as well were most expanded thyroid clonotypes above 0.001 frequency.

The study amplified TCR beta CDR3 regions using RNA transcripts. An initial RT-PCR round employing HTBI primers preceded a second-round multiplex PCR. One entry per CDR3 protein, called by TCRdb with MiXCR from the multiplex PCR reads. The sample shows 900,000 to 1,200,000 distinct CDR3 sequences, 36% of them seen only once. This chain links TRBV18 with TRBJ1-2, with D maybe TRBD1 (5 bases). Source material: peripheral blood or thyroid tissue (not recorded which). The clonotype was recovered from an adult man with Graves' hyperthyroidism. CDR3 in amino acids: CASSPTSGRDGYTF. The DNA of the CDR3 is TGTGCCAGCTCACCAACGAGCGGTAGGGACGGCTACACCTTC.